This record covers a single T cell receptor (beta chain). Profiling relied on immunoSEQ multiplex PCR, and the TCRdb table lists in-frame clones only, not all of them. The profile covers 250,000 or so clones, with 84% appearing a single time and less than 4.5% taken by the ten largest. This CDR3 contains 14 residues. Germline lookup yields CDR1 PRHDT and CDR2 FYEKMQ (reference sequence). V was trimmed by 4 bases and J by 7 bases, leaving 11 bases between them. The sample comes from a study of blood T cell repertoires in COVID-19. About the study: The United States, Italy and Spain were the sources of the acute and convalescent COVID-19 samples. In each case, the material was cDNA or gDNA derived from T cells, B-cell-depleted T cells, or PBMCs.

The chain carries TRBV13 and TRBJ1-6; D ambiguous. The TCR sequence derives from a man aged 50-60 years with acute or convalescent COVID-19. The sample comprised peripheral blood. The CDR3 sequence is CASSYRTSNSPLHF. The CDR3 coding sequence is TGTGCCAGCAGCTATCGGACTAGCAATTCACCCCTCCACTTT.